These T cell receptor beta chains were read from a single sample in a study of T cells in Graves' hyperthyroidism and ophthalmopathy. TCRdb used MiXCR to reprocess the multiplex PCR reads, holding one entry per CDR3 protein. Of a few hundred thousand distinct CDR3 sequences listed, less than 20% are singletons. What was sequenced was blood. These receptors originate from a young man with Graves' ophthalmopathy. The CDR3 runs from the conserved cysteine through the conserved F or W. A D gene is named only where the DNA matches it firmly. The listing skips clone size in some rows; elsewhere it reads once, few, many or a size class.

cdr3_length | j_call | d_call | v_call | clone_size | cdr3_aa | cdr3_nt
14 | TRBJ2-2 | . | TRBV5-1 | many | CASSDARGTGELFF | TGCGCCAGCAGCGACGCAAGAGGGACCGGGGAGCTGTTTTTT
16 | TRBJ1-2 | . | TRBV18 | . | CASSPIKSGGAYGYTF | TGTGCCAGCTCACCGATAAAGTCCGGGGGAGCCTATGGCTACACCTTC
13 | TRBJ2-1 | . | TRBV12-3/TRBV12-4 | few | CASSLGLFGEQFF | TGTGCCAGCAGTTTAGGACTGTTCGGTGAGCAGTTCTTC
14 | TRBJ2-3 | . | TRBV9 | . | CASSIGPGEDTQYF | TGTGCCAGTAGTATAGGGCCGGGGGAAGATACGCAGTATTTT
14 | TRBJ2-7 | TRBD1 | TRBV2 | many | CASSEGTGIYEQYF | TGTGCCAGCAGTGAAGGGACAGGGATCTACGAGCAGTACTTC
12 | TRBJ2-1 | . | TRBV18 | . | CASSPRVGDQFF | TGTGCCAGCTCACCACGGGTTGGGGACCAGTTCTTC
14 | TRBJ2-5 | . | TRBV7-8 | . | CASSLTTSQETQYF | TGTGCCAGCAGCTTGACTACGAGCCAAGAGACCCAGTACTTC
14 | TRBJ1-6 | . | TRBV6-1 | . | CASSEAGNFSPLHF | TGTGCCAGCAGTGAAGCCGGGAACTTCTCACCCCTCCACTTT
13 | TRBJ2-7 | TRBD1 | TRBV7-3 | many | CASSSTGGSEQYF | TGTGCCAGCAGCTCAACAGGGGGCAGCGAGCAGTACTTC
13 | TRBJ1-2 | . | TRBV5-6 | many | CASSFNPGHGYTF | TGTGCCAGCAGCTTTAATCCCGGGCATGGCTACACCTTC
14 | TRBJ1-2 | . | TRBV4-1 | . | CASSQGAGAAGYTF | TGCGCCAGCAGCCAAGGGGCAGGGGCGGCTGGCTACACCTTC
24 | TRBJ2-3 | TRBD2 | TRBV12-3/TRBV12-4 | many | CASSPGPIWERASGGTPGTDTQYF | TGTGCCAGCAGCCCTGGGCCCATTTGGGAGAGAGCTAGCGGGGGGACGCCCGGCACAGATACGCAGTATTTT
17 | TRBJ1-4 | TRBD1 | TRBV3-1 | . | CASSPPRGETGYEKLFF | TGTGCCAGCAGCCCCCCACGGGGGGAGACAGGGTACGAAAAACTGTTTTTT
14 | TRBJ2-3 | . | TRBV5-1 | many | CASSLAAGKDTQYF | TGCGCCAGCAGCTTGGCCGCGGGGAAAGATACGCAGTATTTT
15 | TRBJ2-5 | . | TRBV7-9 | . | CASSYFTGVQETQYF | TGTGCCAGCAGCTACTTTACCGGGGTTCAGGAGACCCAGTACTTC
14 | TRBJ1-5 | . | TRBV27 | . | CASKLLQHNQPQHF | TGTGCCAGCAAGCTCTTACAGCATAATCAGCCCCAGCATTTT
13 | TRBJ2-7 | . | TRBV11-2 | many | CASSPGSVYEQYF | TGTGCCAGCAGCCCTGGCTCGGTCTACGAGCAGTACTTC
15 | TRBJ1-6 | . | TRBV6-2/TRBV6-3 | few | CASSLPREGDSPLHF | TGTGCCAGCAGCCTACCTCGGGAGGGAGATTCACCCCTCCACTTT
14 | TRBJ1-4 | . | TRBV7-6 | few | CASRPRGQNEKLFF | TGTGCCAGCAGGCCTCGGGGGCAAAATGAAAAACTGTTTTTT
12 | TRBJ1-2 | . | TRBV29-1 | . | CSVDGQGGGYTF | TGCAGCGTTGATGGGCAGGGAGGGGGCTACACCTTC
16 | TRBJ2-5 | TRBD2 | TRBV27 | many | CASSLYPAGLGETQYF | TGTGCCAGCAGTTTATATCCAGCGGGGCTCGGGGAGACCCAGTACTTC
16 | TRBJ2-6 | . | TRBV18 | . | CASSPLDFSGANVLTF | TGTGCCAGCTCACCACTTGACTTCTCTGGGGCCAACGTCCTGACTTTC
15 | TRBJ1-3 | . | TRBV20-1 | . | CSANTGAFSGNTIYF | TGCAGTGCTAACACAGGAGCTTTCTCTGGAAACACCATATATTTT
17 | TRBJ2-3 | . | TRBV24-1 | few | CATSDIASRAYTDTQYF | TGTGCCACCAGTGATATTGCGTCCAGGGCCTACACAGATACGCAGTATTTT
14 | TRBJ1-2 | . | TRBV5-1 | many | CASSLAVYNYGYTF | TGCGCCAGCAGCTTGGCCGTTTATAACTATGGCTACACCTTC
14 | TRBJ1-2 | . | TRBV3-1 | . | CASSPMGRGEGYTF | TGTGCCAGCAGCCCTATGGGCAGGGGAGAAGGCTACACCTTC
11 | TRBJ2-1 | . | TRBV2 | many | CASSVYNEQFF | TGTGCCAGCAGCGTCTACAATGAGCAGTTCTTC
13 | TRBJ1-5 | . | TRBV6-2/TRBV6-3 | many | CASSLSHDQPQHF | TGTGCCAGCAGCCTGAGCCATGATCAGCCCCAGCATTTT
15 | TRBJ1-5 | . | TRBV10-3 | many | CAISGGGGGNQPQHF | TGTGCCATCAGTGGGGGGGGCGGCGGCAATCAGCCCCAGCATTTT
19 | TRBJ2-1 | TRBD1 | TRBV5-1 | many | CASSLGAGGSYASYNEQFF | TGCGCCAGCAGCTTGGGGGCAGGGGGTTCCTACGCTTCCTACAATGAGCAGTTCTTC
13 | TRBJ2-7 | TRBD1 | TRBV10-3 | few | CAISAGTGNEQYF | TGTGCCATCAGTGCCGGGACAGGGAACGAGCAGTACTTC
15 | TRBJ1-1 | . | TRBV19 | many | CASSMGNSGVTEAFF | TGTGCCAGTAGTATGGGCAATTCAGGGGTGACTGAAGCTTTCTTT
15 | TRBJ1-1 | TRBD1 | TRBV5-1 | . | CASSPRTGDRSEAFF | TGCGCCAGCAGCCCCCGGACAGGGGATCGTAGTGAAGCTTTCTTT
17 | TRBJ2-5 | TRBD1 | TRBV5-1 | . | CASSLESEGAPFRPSYF | TGCGCCAGCAGCTTGGAAAGTGAGGGGGCGCCTTTCCGCCCATCGTACTTC
13 | TRBJ2-7 | . | TRBV7-9 | few | CASSFPGVYEQYF | TGTGCCAGCAGCTTCCCGGGGGTTTACGAGCAGTACTTC
20 | TRBJ1-1 | TRBD1 | TRBV24-1 | . | CATSDITGTGGLGGWAEAFF | TGTGCCACCAGTGATATTACCGGGACAGGGGGCTTGGGGGGGTGGGCTGAAGCTTTCTTT
15 | TRBJ2-2 | . | TRBV4-1 | . | CASSQENRNTGELFF | TGCGCCAGCAGCCAAGAAAATCGAAACACCGGGGAGCTGTTTTTT
14 | TRBJ2-5 | . | TRBV7-9 | . | CASSSGRGQETQYF | TGTGCCAGCAGCTCGGGCAGAGGACAAGAGACCCAGTACTTC
15 | TRBJ2-3 | . | TRBV30 | . | CAWSGQLSGTDTQYF | TGTGCCTGGAGTGGCCAGTTGTCGGGCACAGATACGCAGTATTTT
14 | TRBJ1-4 | TRBD1 | TRBV7-9 | few | CASNLPTGGEKLFF | TGTGCCAGCAACTTACCTACAGGGGGGGAAAAACTGTTTTTT
15 | TRBJ1-2 | . | TRBV3-1 | many | CASSQVKTGAYGYTF | TGTGCCAGCAGCCAGGTGAAGACAGGAGCTTATGGCTACACCTTC
15 | TRBJ1-3 | . | TRBV29-1 | few | CSVGPSGGAGNTIYF | TGCAGCGTTGGCCCAAGCGGGGGAGCCGGAAACACCATATATTTT
14 | TRBJ2-3 | . | TRBV20-1 | few | CSAPSGGDTDTQYF | TGCAGTGCCCCATCTGGCGGGGACACAGATACGCAGTATTTT
13 | TRBJ2-5 | . | TRBV7-2 | . | CANSCPGRETQYF | TGTGCCAACAGCTGTCCAGGGAGGGAGACCCAGTACTTC
13 | TRBJ2-1 | . | TRBV7-6 | many | CASSLTGYNEQFF | TGTGCCAGCAGTTTAACAGGTTACAATGAGCAGTTCTTC
15 | TRBJ2-5 | . | TRBV5-1 | . | CASSLTGAGQETQYF | TGCGCCAGCAGCTTAACCGGGGCTGGCCAAGAGACCCAGTACTTC
14 | TRBJ2-7 | TRBD1 | TRBV2 | many | CASSPGTGLYEQYF | TGTGCCAGCAGTCCCGGGACAGGGCTCTACGAGCAGTACTTC
14 | TRBJ2-6 | . | TRBV24-1 | . | CATSDFRLHNVLTF | TGTGCCACCAGTGATTTCCGCCTCCACAACGTCCTGACTTTC
13 | TRBJ1-4 | . | TRBV12-3/TRBV12-4 | many | CASSQQGGEKLFF | TGTGCCAGCAGTCAACAGGGAGGGGAAAAACTGTTTTTT
14 | TRBJ1-4 | TRBD1 | TRBV5-1 | many | CASTTGQGNEKLFF | TGCGCCAGCACCACGGGACAGGGGAATGAAAAACTGTTTTTT
14 | TRBJ2-1 | . | TRBV29-1 | . | CSVEWTAPFGVQFF | TGCAGCGTTGAGTGGACAGCCCCCTTCGGAGTACAGTTCTTC
15 | TRBJ2-5 | . | TRBV6-1 | . | CASKFRGGVKETQYF | TGTGCCAGCAAATTCCGAGGGGGGGTGAAGGAGACCCAGTACTTC
16 | TRBJ1-6 | . | TRBV18 | few | CASSPQVGPHNSPLHF | TGTGCCAGCTCACCACAGGTCGGGCCACATAATTCACCCCTCCACTTT
14 | TRBJ1-1 | . | TRBV18 | many | CASSPPALNTEAFF | TGTGCCAGCTCACCACCAGCATTGAACACTGAAGCTTTCTTT
13 | TRBJ2-1 | . | TRBV15 | many | CAIGTNAYNEQFF | TGTGCCATAGGGACGAACGCCTACAATGAGCAGTTCTTC
16 | TRBJ2-1 | TRBD2 | TRBV5-1 | . | CASSLEVAGGIVEQFF | TGCGCCAGCAGCTTGGAGGTAGCGGGGGGGATTGTTGAGCAGTTCTTC
11 | TRBJ2-5 | TRBD1 | TRBV6-2/TRBV6-3 | few | CASSETGGKYF | TGTGCCAGCAGCGAGACAGGGGGCAAGTACTTC
15 | TRBJ2-1 | TRBD2 | TRBV10-1 | . | CASSGKASGENEQLF | TGCGCCAGCAGTGGGAAGGCTAGCGGGGAGAATGAGCAGCTCTTC